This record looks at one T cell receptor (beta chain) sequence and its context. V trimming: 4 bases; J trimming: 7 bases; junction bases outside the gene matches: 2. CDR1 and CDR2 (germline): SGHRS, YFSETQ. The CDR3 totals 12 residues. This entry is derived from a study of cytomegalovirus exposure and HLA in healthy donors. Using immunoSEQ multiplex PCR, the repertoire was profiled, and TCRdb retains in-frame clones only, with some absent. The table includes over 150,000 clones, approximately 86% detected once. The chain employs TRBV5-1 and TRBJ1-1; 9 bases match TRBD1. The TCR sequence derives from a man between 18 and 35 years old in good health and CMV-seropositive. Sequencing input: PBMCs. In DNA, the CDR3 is TGCGCCAGCAGCCCGGGACAGGGTGAAGCTTTCTTT. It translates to CASSPGQGEAFF.